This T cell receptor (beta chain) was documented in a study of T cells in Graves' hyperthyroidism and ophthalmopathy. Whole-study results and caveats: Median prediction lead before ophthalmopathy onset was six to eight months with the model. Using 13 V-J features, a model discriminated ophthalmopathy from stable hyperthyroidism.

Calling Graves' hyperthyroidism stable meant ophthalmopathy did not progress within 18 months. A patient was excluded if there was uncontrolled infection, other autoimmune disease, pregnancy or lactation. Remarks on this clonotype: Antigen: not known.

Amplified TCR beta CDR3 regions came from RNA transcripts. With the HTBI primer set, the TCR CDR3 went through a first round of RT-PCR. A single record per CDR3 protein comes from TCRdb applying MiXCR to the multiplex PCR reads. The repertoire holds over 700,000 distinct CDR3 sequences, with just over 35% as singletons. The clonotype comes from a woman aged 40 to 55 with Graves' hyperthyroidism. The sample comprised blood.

CDR3 nucleotide sequence: TGCGCCCTCACTGAAGCTTTCTTT. It codes for CALTEAFF. V gene TRBV10-2 combines with J gene TRBJ1-1; no reliable D call. Trimming cost V 11 bases and J 4 bases, with 2 bases left between them. This CDR3 contains 8 residues. Germline-derived CDR1 and CDR2 are WSHSY and SAAADI.